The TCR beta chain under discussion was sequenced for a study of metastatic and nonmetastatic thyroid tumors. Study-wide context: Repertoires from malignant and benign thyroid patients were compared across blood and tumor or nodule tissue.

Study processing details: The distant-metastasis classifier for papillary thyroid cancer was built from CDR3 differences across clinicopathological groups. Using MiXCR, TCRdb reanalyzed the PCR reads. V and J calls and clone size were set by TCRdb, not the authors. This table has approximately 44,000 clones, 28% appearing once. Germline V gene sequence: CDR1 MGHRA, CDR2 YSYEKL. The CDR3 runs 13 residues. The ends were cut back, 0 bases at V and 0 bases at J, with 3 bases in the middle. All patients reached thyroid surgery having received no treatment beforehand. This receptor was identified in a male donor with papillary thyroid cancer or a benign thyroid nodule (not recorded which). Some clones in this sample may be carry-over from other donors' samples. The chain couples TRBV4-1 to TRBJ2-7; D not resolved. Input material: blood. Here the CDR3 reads CASSQEASYEQYF. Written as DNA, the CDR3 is TGCGCCAGCAGCCAAGAGGCCTCCTACGAGCAGTACTTC.